This entry concerns a single TCR beta chain. Antigen: not known. This sample stems from a study of CD8+CD57+ T cells in acquired aplastic anemia. Study background: Sorted CD4+ and CD8+ cells gave a mean 3.2 ug DNA, range roughly 0.19 to 27.4 ug. General study points: Patients and controls shared 25 to 35 CD8+ CDR3 sequences, highly expressed in patients.

Investigators profiled TCR beta VDJ and CDR3 from genomic DNA template. MiXCR, applied by TCRdb to the reads, yields one record per CDR3 protein. The sample carries 250,000 to 300,000 distinct CDR3 sequences, approximately 55% recorded once. The CDR3 length is 13 residues. Germline V gene data show CDR1 as DFQATT and CDR2 as SNEGSKA (reference sequence). Losses at the gene ends were 3 bases for V and 1 base for J; bases not matched to a gene: 2. Material for sequencing was sorted CD4+, CD8+, or CD8+CD57+ T cells (not recorded which) from PBMCs. This chain uses TRBV20-1 with TRBJ2-5; 7 nucleotides align to TRBD2. This TCR derives from a human donor with severe aplastic anemia or a healthy control (not recorded which). DNA for the CDR3: TGCAGTGCTAGGACTAGCCCCCAAGAGACCCAGTACTTC. It specifies CSARTSPQETQYF.